The 7 T cell receptor beta chains below all came from one sample that was sequenced in a study of blood T cell repertoires in COVID-19 (TCRdb year 2020). The library came from the immunoSEQ multiplex PCR assay. The clones in this table, taken by TCRdb from immuneACCESS, are in-frame only. Not every clone is retained; where verified, under half of the shortfall comes from an unresolved V gene, and the cause of the rest is unknown. This sample holds fewer than 140,000 clones; 71% were observed only once. Of the sample, less than 1% is held by the ten largest clones. The sequencing sample was made of peripheral blood. All receptors come from a human donor with acute or convalescent COVID-19. The donor label of this sample is uncertain.

The V gene is TRBV19, the J gene TRBJ2-1; 9 positions match TRBD2. This CDR3 spans 20 amino acids. J lost 5 bases, V lost 0 bases, and 17 bases had no gene match. The V gene's germline CDR1 is LNHDA and CDR2 SQIVND (reference sequence). CDR3 region: CASSIDLVSGGSQVHNEQFF. CDR3 bases: TGTGCCAGTAGTATAGATCTGGTTAGCGGGGGCAGCCAGGTCCACAATGAGCAGTTCTTC.

V is TRBV30 and J is TRBJ2-3, with TRBD1 matching over 8 bases. The junction had 9 bases not matched to a gene; V was cut back by 1 base and J by 0 bases. The CDR3 totals 17 residues. Germline V CDR1 and CDR2: GTSNPN, SVGIG (reference sequence). The CDR3 reads CAWSGPGTGYSTDTQYF. The CDR3 DNA reads as TGTGCCTGGAGTGGGCCTGGGACAGGATATAGCACAGATACGCAGTATTTT.

This chain uses TRBV7-9 with TRBJ2-7; the match to TRBD2 covers 8 bases. CDR1 and CDR2 from the germline V gene are SEHNR and FQNEAQ (reference sequence). The CDR3 runs 15 residues. V shed 5 bases, J shed 2 bases, and the junction held 8 bases outside the gene matches. The CDR3 reads CASSATDGGAYEQYF. CDR3 sequence (DNA): TGTGCCAGCAGCGCGACGGACGGGGGGGCCTACGAGCAGTACTTC.

This clone was detected only a few times. The chain uses TRBV2 and TRBJ2-2; D is possibly TRBD1 (6 bases). Germline V lookup: CDR1 SNHLY, CDR2 FYNNEI. CDR3 length: 16 amino acids. V shed 6 bases and J shed 1 base, with 15 bases lying between them. The CDR3 protein is CASRSQGNKNTGELFF. Here the CDR3 DNA reads TGTGCCAGCAGGAGTCAGGGGAATAAGAACACCGGGGAGCTGTTTTTT.

This chain's CDR3 is CASGNRFGTGSQDSGNTIYF. Written as DNA, the CDR3 is TGCGCCAGCGGCAACCGTTTCGGGACAGGGTCCCAGGATTCTGGAAACACCATATATTTT. The chain combines TRBV10-1 with TRBJ1-3; 9 bases align to TRBD1. The trim removed 8 bases at V and 1 base at J, leaving 21 bases unmatched. Germline V gene sequence: CDR1 WNHNN, CDR2 SYGVQD (reference sequence). CDR3 size: 20 residues.

The V call is TRBV11-2, the J call TRBJ1-1; no clear D. Germline V gives CDR1 SGHAT, CDR2 FQNNGV. This CDR3 contains 13 residues. Deletions cut 5 bases from V and 0 bases from J, with 7 bases between. This CDR3 is CASSAHMNTEAFF. The CDR3 nucleotides are TGTGCCAGCAGCGCACATATGAACACTGAAGCTTTCTTT.

V gene TRBV7-8 combines with J gene TRBJ2-7; TRBD1 agrees at 8 bases. CDR3 length: 14 residues. The germline V gene encodes CDR1 SGHVS and CDR2 FQNEAQ. Trimming at V came to 5 bases and at J to 0 bases, leaving 3 bases not matched to a gene. The CDR3 DNA follows: TGTGCCAGCAGCCGGACAGGGCCCTCCTACGAGCAGTACGTC. Translating it yields CASSRTGPSYEQYV.